This T cell receptor beta chain emerged from a study of CD8 T cells in ankylosing spondylitis. The study's findings and limits: Disease-linked clones proved CD8+ and comparatively uncommon in peripheral blood. A TCR beta motif of eight highly homologous variants appeared characteristic of ankylosing spondylitis blood.

There are 13 residues in the CDR3. The germline gives CDR1 MGHRA, CDR2 YSYEKL. From the 5' RACE reads, TCRdb called clonotypes with MiXCR, one entry per CDR3 protein. The sample includes around 480,000 distinct CDR3 sequences, approximately 17% of them seen just once. On this clonotype: Antigen specificity is unknown. Relative to the germline gene, one junction end is altered; a read error may explain this.

Material for sequencing was blood, either unsorted or a sorted T cell fraction (not recorded which). This sequence joins TRBV4-1 and TRBJ2-1; 16 nucleotides line up with TRBD2. The receptor's source is a male donor with ankylosing spondylitis. CDR3 loop: CASSQEGGLAGGF. In DNA form, the CDR3 reads TGCGCCAGCAGCCAAGAAGGGGGACTAGCGGGAGGGTTC.